Listed below are T cell receptor beta chains from one sample, sequenced in a study of T cell changes during pregnancy in multiple sclerosis. Only in-frame clones appear in the TCRdb table, and some are missing; sequencing was by immunoSEQ multiplex PCR. The sample shows roughly 48,000 clones, 88% of them seen only once. Sequences were derived from CD4+ T cells from peripheral blood mononuclear cells, sampled in the second trimester of pregnancy. The receptor set was obtained from a female donor with multiple sclerosis, enrolled in a pregnancy study. The CDR3 runs from the conserved cysteine through the conserved F or W. The order of the fields is D gene, clone size, V gene, J gene, CDR3 protein, CDR3 DNA. The D gene is left open where the match is weak. Clone size is given for some rows only: seen once, a few or many times, or a class if the clone is expanded.

d_gene: .
abundance: once
v_gene: TRBV28
j_gene: TRBJ1-1
CDR3aa: CASSATGIVTEAFF
CDR3nt: TGTGCCAGCAGTGCAACAGGGATCGTCACTGAAGCTTTCTTT

d_gene: .
abundance: .
v_gene: TRBV9
j_gene: TRBJ2-1
CDR3aa: CASSGGLGGGNNEQFF
CDR3nt: TGTGCCAGCAGCGGGGGACTCGGCGGCGGCAACAATGAGCAGTTCTTC

d_gene: .
abundance: .
v_gene: TRBV2
j_gene: TRBJ1-2
CDR3aa: CASSVGLGYGYTF
CDR3nt: TGTGCCAGCAGTGTTGGACTGGGCTATGGCTACACCTTC

d_gene: TRBD2
abundance: few
v_gene: TRBV27
j_gene: TRBJ2-3
CDR3aa: CASRLLAGGDTQYF
CDR3nt: TGTGCCAGCAGACTCCTAGCGGGAGGAGATACGCAGTATTTT

d_gene: TRBD2
abundance: .
v_gene: TRBV11-2
j_gene: TRBJ2-1
CDR3aa: CASRRLAHNEQFF
CDR3nt: TGTGCCAGCAGGCGACTAGCGCACAATGAGCAGTTCTTC

d_gene: .
abundance: .
v_gene: TRBV9
j_gene: TRBJ2-1
CDR3aa: CASSPTGTSGYNEQFF
CDR3nt: TGTGCCAGCAGCCCGACAGGGACAAGCGGGTACAATGAGCAGTTCTTC

d_gene: .
abundance: .
v_gene: TRBV6-1
j_gene: TRBJ2-7
CDR3aa: CASTGTHLYEQYF
CDR3nt: TGTGCCAGCACTGGGACACATCTTTACGAGCAGTACTTC

d_gene: TRBD1
abundance: .
v_gene: TRBV13
j_gene: TRBJ1-4
CDR3aa: CASSFGQGGEKLFF
CDR3nt: TGTGCCAGCAGCTTCGGGCAGGGGGGAGAAAAACTGTTTTTT

d_gene: TRBD2
abundance: .
v_gene: TRBV7-9
j_gene: TRBJ2-7
CDR3aa: CASSFGLAGSSYEQYF
CDR3nt: TGTGCCAGCAGCTTTGGACTAGCGGGAAGCTCCTACGAGCAGTACTTC

d_gene: .
abundance: .
v_gene: TRBV9
j_gene: TRBJ1-2
CDR3aa: CASSVAPGASYGYTF
CDR3nt: TGTGCCAGCAGCGTAGCTCCAGGGGCATCCTATGGCTACACCTTC

d_gene: .
abundance: few
v_gene: TRBV7-2
j_gene: TRBJ1-3
CDR3aa: CASSPTGFSGNTIYF
CDR3nt: TGTGCCAGCAGCCCTACAGGGTTCTCTGGAAACACCATATATTTT

d_gene: TRBD2
abundance: once
v_gene: TRBV5-6
j_gene: TRBJ2-1
CDR3aa: CASSPSGGSGRGEFF
CDR3nt: TGTGCCAGCAGCCCGTCCGGTGGTAGCGGGAGAGGGGAGTTCTTC

d_gene: .
abundance: .
v_gene: TRBV9
j_gene: TRBJ2-1
CDR3aa: CASSRGTPYNEQFF
CDR3nt: TGTGCCAGCAGCCGGGGGACTCCTTACAATGAGCAGTTCTTC

d_gene: .
abundance: .
v_gene: TRBV30
j_gene: TRBJ2-5
CDR3aa: CAWSDVAVYQETQYF
CDR3nt: TGTGCCTGGAGTGATGTAGCGGTGTACCAAGAGACCCAGTACTTC

d_gene: TRBD2
abundance: .
v_gene: TRBV5-4
j_gene: TRBJ2-2
CDR3aa: CASSFSIGAGGAGELFF
CDR3nt: TGTGCCAGCAGCTTTAGTATAGGAGCGGGAGGCGCCGGGGAGCTGTTTTTT

d_gene: .
abundance: .
v_gene: TRBV10-3
j_gene: TRBJ1-5
CDR3aa: CAISESTNQPQHF
CDR3nt: TGTGCCATCAGTGAGTCGACTAATCAGCCCCAGCATTTT

d_gene: .
abundance: .
v_gene: TRBV18
j_gene: TRBJ2-7
CDR3aa: CASSPQDHLSGEQYF
CDR3nt: TGTGCCAGCTCCCCTCAGGATCACCTAAGTGGCGAGCAGTACTTC

d_gene: TRBD1
abundance: .
v_gene: TRBV19
j_gene: TRBJ1-1
CDR3aa: CASSHRGDTEAFF
CDR3nt: TGTGCCAGTAGCCACAGGGGGGACACTGAAGCTTTCTTT

d_gene: .
abundance: .
v_gene: TRBV5-4
j_gene: TRBJ2-7
CDR3aa: CASSLGQGTDYEQYF
CDR3nt: TGTGCCAGCAGCTTGGGGCAGGGGACGGACTACGAGCAGTACTTC

d_gene: TRBD2
abundance: .
v_gene: TRBV18
j_gene: TRBJ2-4
CDR3aa: CASSPGRLAGTFKNIQYF
CDR3nt: TGTGCCAGCTCACCAGGGAGGCTAGCGGGGACTTTCAAAAACATTCAGTACTTC

d_gene: .
abundance: few
v_gene: TRBV18
j_gene: TRBJ1-1
CDR3aa: CASSPLQGITEAFF
CDR3nt: TGTGCCAGCTCACCGCTACAGGGTATCACTGAAGCTTTCTTT

d_gene: TRBD2
abundance: .
v_gene: TRBV18
j_gene: TRBJ2-3
CDR3aa: CASSPAGGTSTDTQYF
CDR3nt: TGTGCCAGCTCACCGGCGGGAGGGACTAGCACAGATACGCAGTATTTT

d_gene: TRBD1
abundance: .
v_gene: TRBV5-1
j_gene: TRBJ2-3
CDR3aa: CASSLGGGQSTDTQYF
CDR3nt: TGCGCCAGCAGCTTGGGAGGGGGCCAATCCACAGATACGCAGTATTTT

d_gene: TRBD2
abundance: .
v_gene: TRBV5-1
j_gene: TRBJ2-1
CDR3aa: CASSPRGTEGGPYNEQFF
CDR3nt: TGCGCCAGCAGCCCACGGGGAACGGAGGGAGGGCCCTACAATGAGCAGTTCTTC